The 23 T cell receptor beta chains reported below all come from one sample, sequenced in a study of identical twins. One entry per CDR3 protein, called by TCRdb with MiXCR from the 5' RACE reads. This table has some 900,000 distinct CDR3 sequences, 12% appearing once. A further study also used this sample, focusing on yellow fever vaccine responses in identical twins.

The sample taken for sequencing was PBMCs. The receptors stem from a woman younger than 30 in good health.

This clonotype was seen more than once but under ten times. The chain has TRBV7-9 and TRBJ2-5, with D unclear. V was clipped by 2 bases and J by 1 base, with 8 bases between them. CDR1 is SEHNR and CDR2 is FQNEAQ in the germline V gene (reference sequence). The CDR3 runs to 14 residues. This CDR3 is CASSLRMIQETQYF. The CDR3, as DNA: TGTGCCAGCAGCTTACGGATGATCCAAGAGACCCAGTACTTC.

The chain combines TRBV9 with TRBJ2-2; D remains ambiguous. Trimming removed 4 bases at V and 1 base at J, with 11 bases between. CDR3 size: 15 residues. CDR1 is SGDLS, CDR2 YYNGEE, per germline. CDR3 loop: CASSSIEMNTGELFF. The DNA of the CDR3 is TGTGCCAGCAGCAGCATCGAGATGAACACCGGGGAGCTGTTTTTT. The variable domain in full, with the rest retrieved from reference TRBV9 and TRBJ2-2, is DSGVTQTPKHLITATGQRVTLRCSPRSGDLSVYWYQQSLDQGLQFLIQYYNGEERAKGNILERFSAQQFPDLHSELNLSSLELGDSALYFCASSSIEMNTGELFFGEGSRLTVL.

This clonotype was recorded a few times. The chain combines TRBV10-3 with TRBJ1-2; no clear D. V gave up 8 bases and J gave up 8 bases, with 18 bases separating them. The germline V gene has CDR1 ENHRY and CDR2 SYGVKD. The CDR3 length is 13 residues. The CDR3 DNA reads TGTGCCATCTCGCAAACCGCACCGGGGGGCTACACCTTC. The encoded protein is CAISQTAPGGYTF.

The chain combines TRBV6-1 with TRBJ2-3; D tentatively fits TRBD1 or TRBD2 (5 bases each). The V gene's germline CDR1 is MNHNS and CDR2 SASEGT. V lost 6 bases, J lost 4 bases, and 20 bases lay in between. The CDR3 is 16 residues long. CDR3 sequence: CASSPGLRDEADTQYF. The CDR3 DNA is TGTGCCAGCAGCCCAGGGTTGAGGGATGAAGCAGATACGCAGTATTTT.

In DNA, the CDR3 is TGTGCCAGCAGCTCGCAGGGGAAGGAGCAGTACGTC. Translating it yields CASSSQGKEQYV. The chain employs TRBV7-9 and TRBJ2-7; possibly TRBD1 for D (6 bases). V lost 4 bases and J lost 7, with 11 bases in between. The CDR3 sequence is 12 residues long. CDR1 is SEHNR, CDR2 FQNEAQ, per germline (reference sequence).

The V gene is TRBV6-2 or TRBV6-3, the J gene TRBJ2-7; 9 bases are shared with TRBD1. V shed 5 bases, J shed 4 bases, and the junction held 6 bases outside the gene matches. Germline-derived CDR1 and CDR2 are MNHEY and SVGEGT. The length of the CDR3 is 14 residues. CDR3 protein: CASSLPGQGYEQYV. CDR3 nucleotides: TGTGCCAGCAGTCTACCGGGACAGGGTTACGAGCAGTACGTC.

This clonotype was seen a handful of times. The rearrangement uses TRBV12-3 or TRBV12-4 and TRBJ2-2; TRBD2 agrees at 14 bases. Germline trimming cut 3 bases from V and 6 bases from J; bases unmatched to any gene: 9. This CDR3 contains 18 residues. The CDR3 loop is CASSFGTSGSGAAGELFF. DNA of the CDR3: TGTGCCAGCAGTTTTGGGACTAGCGGGAGCGGAGCGGCCGGGGAGCTGTTTTTT.

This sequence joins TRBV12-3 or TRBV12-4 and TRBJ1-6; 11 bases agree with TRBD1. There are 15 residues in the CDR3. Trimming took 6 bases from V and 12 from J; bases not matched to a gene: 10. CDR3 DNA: TGTGCCAGCAGCCCGGGACAGGGGGACATATTACCCCTCCACTTT. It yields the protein CASSPGQGDILPLHF.

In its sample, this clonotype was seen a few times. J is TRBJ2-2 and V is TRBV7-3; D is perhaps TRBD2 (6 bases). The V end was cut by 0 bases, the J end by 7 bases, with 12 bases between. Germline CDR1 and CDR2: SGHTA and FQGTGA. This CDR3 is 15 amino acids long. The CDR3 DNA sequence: TGTGCCAGCAGCTTAACCGGGAGTGGGGTCGGGGAGCTGTTTTTT. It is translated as CASSLTGSGVGELFF.

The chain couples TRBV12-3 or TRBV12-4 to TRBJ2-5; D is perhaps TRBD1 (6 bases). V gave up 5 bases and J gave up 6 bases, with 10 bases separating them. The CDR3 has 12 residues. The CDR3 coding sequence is TGTGCCAGCAGTCCCCAGGGGCAGACCCAGTACTTC. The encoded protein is CASSPQGQTQYF.

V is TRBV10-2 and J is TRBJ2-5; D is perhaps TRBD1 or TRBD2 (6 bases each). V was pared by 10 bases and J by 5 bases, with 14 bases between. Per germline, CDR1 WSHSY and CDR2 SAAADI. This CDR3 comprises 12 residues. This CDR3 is CATRGGLETQYF. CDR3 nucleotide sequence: TGCGCCACCAGAGGGGGACTGGAGACCCAGTACTTC.

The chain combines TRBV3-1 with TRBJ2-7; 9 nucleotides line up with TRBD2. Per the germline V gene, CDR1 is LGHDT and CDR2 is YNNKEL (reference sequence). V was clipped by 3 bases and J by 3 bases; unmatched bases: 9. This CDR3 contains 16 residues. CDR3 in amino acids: CASSQNYLAGSYEQYF. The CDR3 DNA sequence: TGTGCCAGCAGCCAGAACTACCTAGCGGGAAGCTACGAGCAGTACTTC.

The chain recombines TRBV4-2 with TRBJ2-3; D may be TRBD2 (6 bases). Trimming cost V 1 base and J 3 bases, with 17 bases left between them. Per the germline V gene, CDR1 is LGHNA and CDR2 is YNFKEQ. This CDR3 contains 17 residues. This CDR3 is CASSQARLGGGTDTQYF. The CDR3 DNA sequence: TGTGCCAGCAGCCAAGCCCGACTAGGCGGTGGGACAGATACGCAGTATTTT.

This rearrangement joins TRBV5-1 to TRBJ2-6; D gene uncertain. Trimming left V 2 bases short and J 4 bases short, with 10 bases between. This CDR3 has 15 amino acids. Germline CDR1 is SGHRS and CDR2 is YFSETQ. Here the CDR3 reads CASSFIANGANVLTF. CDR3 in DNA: TGCGCCAGCAGCTTTATAGCAAACGGGGCCAACGTCCTGACTTTC.

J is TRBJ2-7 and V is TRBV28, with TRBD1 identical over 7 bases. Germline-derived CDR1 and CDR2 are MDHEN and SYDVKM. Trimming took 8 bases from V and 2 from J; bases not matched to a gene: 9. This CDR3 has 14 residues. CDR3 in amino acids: CASVGQTAPYEQYV. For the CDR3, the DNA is TGTGCCAGCGTGGGACAGACAGCCCCCTACGAGCAGTACGTC.

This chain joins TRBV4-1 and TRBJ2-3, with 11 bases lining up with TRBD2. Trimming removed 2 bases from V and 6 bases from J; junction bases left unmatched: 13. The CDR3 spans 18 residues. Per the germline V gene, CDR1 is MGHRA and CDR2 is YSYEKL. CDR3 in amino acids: CASSQRTLRLAGLDTQYF. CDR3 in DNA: TGCGCCAGCAGCCAACGAACCCTCCGACTAGCGGGACTGGATACGCAGTATTTT.

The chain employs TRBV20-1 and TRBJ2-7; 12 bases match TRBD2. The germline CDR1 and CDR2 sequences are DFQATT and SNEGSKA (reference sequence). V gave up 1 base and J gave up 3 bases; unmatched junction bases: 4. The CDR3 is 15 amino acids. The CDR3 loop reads CSARVPSGRGYEQYF. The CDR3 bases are TGCAGTGCTAGAGTTCCTAGCGGGAGGGGCTACGAGCAGTACTTC.

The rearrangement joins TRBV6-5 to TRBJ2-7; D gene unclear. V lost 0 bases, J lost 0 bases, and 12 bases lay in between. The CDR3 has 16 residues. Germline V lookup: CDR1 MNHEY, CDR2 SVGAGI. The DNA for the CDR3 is TGTGCCAGCAGTTACTCGATGCCTAGTCTCTCCTACGAGCAGTACTTC. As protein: CASSYSMPSLSYEQYF.

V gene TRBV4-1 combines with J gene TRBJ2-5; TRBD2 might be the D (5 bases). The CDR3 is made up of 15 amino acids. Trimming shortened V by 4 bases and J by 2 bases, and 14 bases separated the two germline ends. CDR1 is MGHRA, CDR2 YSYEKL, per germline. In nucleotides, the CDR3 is TGCGCCAGCAGCCCACCCTCGGACTCTCAAGAGACCCAGTACTTC. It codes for CASSPPSDSQETQYF.

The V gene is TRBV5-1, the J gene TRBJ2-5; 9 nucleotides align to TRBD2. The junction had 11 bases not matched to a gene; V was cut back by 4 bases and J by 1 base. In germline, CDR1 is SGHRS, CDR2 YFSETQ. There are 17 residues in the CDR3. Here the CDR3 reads CASSPSVGGGVQETQYF. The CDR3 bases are TGCGCCAGCAGCCCCTCGGTTGGCGGGGGGGTCCAAGAGACCCAGTACTTC.

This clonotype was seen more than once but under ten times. The CDR3 nucleotides are TGTGCCAGCAGCCAGGTCTCGGGGGGTGGGCCTGAAGCTTTCTTT. It yields the protein CASSQVSGGGPEAFF. J is TRBJ1-1 and V is TRBV5-6; TRBD1 is a possible D gene (5 bases). The CDR3 covers 15 residues. The V end was cut by 4 bases, the J end by 6 bases, with 19 bases between. CDR1 SGHDT and CDR2 YYEEEE come from the germline V gene.

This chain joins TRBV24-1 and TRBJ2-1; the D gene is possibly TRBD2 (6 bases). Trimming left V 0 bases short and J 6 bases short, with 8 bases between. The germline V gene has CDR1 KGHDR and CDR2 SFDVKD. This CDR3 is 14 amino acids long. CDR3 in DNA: TGTGCCACCAGTGATTTGAAGGAGGGCAATGAGCAGTTCTTC. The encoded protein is CATSDLKEGNEQFF.

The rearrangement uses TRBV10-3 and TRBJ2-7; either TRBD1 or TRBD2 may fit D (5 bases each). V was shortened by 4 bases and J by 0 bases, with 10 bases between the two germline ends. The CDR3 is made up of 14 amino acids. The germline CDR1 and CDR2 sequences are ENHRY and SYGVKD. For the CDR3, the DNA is TGTGCCATCAGTGTAGGTGGGGGCTCCTACGAGCAGTACTTC. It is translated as CAISVGGGSYEQYF.